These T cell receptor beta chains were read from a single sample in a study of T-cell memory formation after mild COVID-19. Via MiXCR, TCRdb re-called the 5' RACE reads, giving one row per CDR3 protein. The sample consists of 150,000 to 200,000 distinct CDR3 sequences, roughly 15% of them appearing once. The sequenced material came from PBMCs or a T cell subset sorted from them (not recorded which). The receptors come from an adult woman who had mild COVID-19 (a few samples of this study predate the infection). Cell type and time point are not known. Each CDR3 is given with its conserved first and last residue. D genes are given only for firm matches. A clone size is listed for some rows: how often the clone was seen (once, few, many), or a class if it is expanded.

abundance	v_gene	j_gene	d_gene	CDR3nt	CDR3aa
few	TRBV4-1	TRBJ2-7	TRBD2	TGCGCCAGCAGCCAAGTGACTAGCTGGGACGAGCAGTACTTC	CASSQVTSWDEQYF
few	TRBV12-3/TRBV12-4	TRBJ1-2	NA	TGTGCCAGCAGTTTTAGGCCCGACTATGGCTACACCTTC	CASSFRPDYGYTF
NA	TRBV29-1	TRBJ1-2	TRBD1	TGCAGCGTTGTTGGGGCAGGGGGCGCACATGGCTACACCTTC	CSVVGAGGAHGYTF
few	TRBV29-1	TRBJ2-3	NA	TGCAGCGGGGAGGCGGGATCCACAGATACGCAGTATTTT	CSGEAGSTDTQYF
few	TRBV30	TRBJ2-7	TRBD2	TGTGCCTGGAGTTCTCCGGGACTAGCGTCCTACGAGCAGTACTTC	CAWSSPGLASYEQYF
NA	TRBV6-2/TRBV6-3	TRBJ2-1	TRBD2	TGTGCCAGCAGTGGACTAGGAGCGCCCAGCGAGCAGTTCTTC	CASSGLGAPSEQFF
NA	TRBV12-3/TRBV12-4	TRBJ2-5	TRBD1	TGTGCCAGCAGTTCCCCGACAGGGGTGGGAGAGACCCAGTACTTC	CASSSPTGVGETQYF
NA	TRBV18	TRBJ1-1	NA	TGTGCCAGCTCACCAACACAGGGTCGGACTGAAGCTTTCTTT	CASSPTQGRTEAFF
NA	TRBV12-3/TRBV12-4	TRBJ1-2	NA	TGTGCCAGCAGTGCAAATCTCGGAACTGGCTACACCTTC	CASSANLGTGYTF
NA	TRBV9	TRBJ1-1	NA	TGTGCCAGCAGCGTAGCGGAAGTATCTGAAGCTTTCTTT	CASSVAEVSEAFF
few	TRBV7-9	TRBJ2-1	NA	TGTGCCAGCAGCTTAAGGGCCAGGCGGAGGGGAAACAATGAGCAGTTCTTC	CASSLRARRRGNNEQFF
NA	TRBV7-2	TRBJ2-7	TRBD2	TGTGCCAGCAGCGCGGGACTAGCGGGAGTGTACTTC	CASSAGLAGVYF
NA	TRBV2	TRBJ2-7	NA	TGTGCCAGCAGTGGTCGGGGGCGATTAAGGTACGAGCAGTACTTC	CASSGRGRLRYEQYF
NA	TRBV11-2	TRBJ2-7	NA	TGTGCCAGCAGCTTCCGGACAGAGAGGTCCTACGAGCAGTACTTC	CASSFRTERSYEQYF
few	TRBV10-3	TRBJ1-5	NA	TGTGCCATCAGTGAGTCGAGCGACGGGAATCAGCCCCAGCATTTT	CAISESSDGNQPQHF
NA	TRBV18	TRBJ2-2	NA	TGTGCCAGCTCACCTCCGAACACCGGGGAGCTGTTTTTT	CASSPPNTGELFF
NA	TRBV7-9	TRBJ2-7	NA	TGTGCCAGCAGCTCCCAGGGGAAGCGGTACTTC	CASSSQGKRYF
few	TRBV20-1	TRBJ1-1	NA	TGCAGTGCTAGAGATGTAGGGGTTGACACTGAAGCTTTCTTT	CSARDVGVDTEAFF
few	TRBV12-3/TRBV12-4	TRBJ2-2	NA	TGTGCCAGCAGCTACTCCTCGAGGAGCTCCGGGGAGCTGTTTTTT	CASSYSSRSSGELFF
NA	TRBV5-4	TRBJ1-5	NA	TGTGCCAGCAGCTTTGAGGGGGATCAGCCCCAGCATTTT	CASSFEGDQPQHF
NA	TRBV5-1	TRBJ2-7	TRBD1	TGCGCCAGCGGCCAACCGGGACAGGGCGACGAGCAGTACTTC	CASGQPGQGDEQYF
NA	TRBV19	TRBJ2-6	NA	TGTGCCACGGACAGTGGGGCTGGGGCCAACGTCCTGACTTTC	CATDSGAGANVLTF
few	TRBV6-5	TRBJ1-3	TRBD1	TGTGCCAGCAGTTACTCGAAGAGGGACAGGGCTGGAAACACCATATATTTT	CASSYSKRDRAGNTIYF
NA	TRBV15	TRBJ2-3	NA	TGTGCCACCAGCAGGAGGGGGGGCACAGATACGCAGTATTTT	CATSRRGGTDTQYF
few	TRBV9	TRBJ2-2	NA	TGTGCCAGCAGCTTAGATTCCGGGACGGCTTTTACCGGGGAGCTGTTTTTT	CASSLDSGTAFTGELFF
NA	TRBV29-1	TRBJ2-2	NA	TGCAGCGTCCATCTCGACACCGGGGAGCTGTTTTTT	CSVHLDTGELFF
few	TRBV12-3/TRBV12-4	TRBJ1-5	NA	TGTGCCAGCACCGGGACTCATAGCAATCAGCCCCAGCATTTT	CASTGTHSNQPQHF
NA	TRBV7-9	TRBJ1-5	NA	TGTGCCAGCAGCTCGGGGGGGCAGCCCCAGCATTTT	CASSSGGQPQHF
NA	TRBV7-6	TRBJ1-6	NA	TGTGCCAGCAGCCCCGGACAGAACAATTCACCCCTCCACTTT	CASSPGQNNSPLHF
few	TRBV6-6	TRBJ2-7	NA	TGTGCCAGCAGTTACGCCAGGACGTCTAGGGACCACGAGCAGTACTTC	CASSYARTSRDHEQYF
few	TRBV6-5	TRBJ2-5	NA	TGTGCCAGCAGCCCAATCAGGGGTAGCCAAGAGACCCAGTACTTC	CASSPIRGSQETQYF
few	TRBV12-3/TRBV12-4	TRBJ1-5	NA	TGTGCCAGCAGTTTACGGTCTAATAGCAATCAGCCCCAGCATTTT	CASSLRSNSNQPQHF
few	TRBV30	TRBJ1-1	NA	TGTGCCTGGAGTTCCCTACAAGAAGCTTTCTTT	CAWSSLQEAFF
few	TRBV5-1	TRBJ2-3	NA	TGCGCCAGCAGCTTGACGGCTGAGGGGCAGTATTTT	CASSLTAEGQYF
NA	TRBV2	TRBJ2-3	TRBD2	TGTGCCAGCAGTCCAGCGGGGGGGCCGACAGATACGCAGTATTTT	CASSPAGGPTDTQYF
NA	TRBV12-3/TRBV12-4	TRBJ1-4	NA	TGTGCCATACGGGACGCTAACGAAAAACTGTTTTTT	CAIRDANEKLFF
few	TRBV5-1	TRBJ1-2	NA	TGCGCCAGCAATCCTGGACAGACTAACTATGGCTACACCTTC	CASNPGQTNYGYTF
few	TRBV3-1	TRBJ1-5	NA	TGTGCCAGCAGCCAGGGTGGGGGGATCAATCAGCCCCAGCATTTT	CASSQGGGINQPQHF
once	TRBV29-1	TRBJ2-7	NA	TGCAGCGTGGGGGAGAGCGAGCAGTACTTC	CSVGESEQYF
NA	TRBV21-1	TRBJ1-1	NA	TGTGCCAGCAGCAATCGGGACAGGCCCTTGAACACTGAAGCTTTCTTT	CASSNRDRPLNTEAFF
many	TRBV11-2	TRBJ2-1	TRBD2	TGTGCCAGCAGCTTAGGCGGGGGGCCCAATGAGCAGTTCTTC	CASSLGGGPNEQFF
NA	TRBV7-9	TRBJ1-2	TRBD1	TGTGCCAGCAGCTTAGTCCCCAGCAGGGGGCCTAACTATGGCTACACCTTC	CASSLVPSRGPNYGYTF
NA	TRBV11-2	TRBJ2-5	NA	TGTGCCAGCAGCTTAGACCGAGAGACCCAGTACTTC	CASSLDRETQYF
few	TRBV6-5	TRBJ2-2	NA	TGTGCCAGCAGTTACTCGATGAATACGGGGGGCGAGCTGTTTTTT	CASSYSMNTGGELFF
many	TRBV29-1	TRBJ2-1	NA	TGCAGCCTTTTGATTCTAGGGGGCTACAATGAGCAGTTCTTC	CSLLILGGYNEQFF
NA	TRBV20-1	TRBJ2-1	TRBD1	TGCAGTGCTAGAGCGGGGACAGGAAAATACAATGAGCAGTTCTTC	CSARAGTGKYNEQFF
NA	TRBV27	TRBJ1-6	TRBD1	TGTGCCAGCAGCCTCGACAGGGGTCGCTCCAATGGGTCCTATAATTCACCCCTCCACTTT	CASSLDRGRSNGSYNSPLHF
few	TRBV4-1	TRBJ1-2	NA	TGCGCCAGCAGCCCCGCGGACAGAGCCTATGGCTACACCTTC	CASSPADRAYGYTF
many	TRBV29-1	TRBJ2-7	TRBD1	TGCAGCGTTGGACCTGAGGGACAGGGACCCTACGAGCAGTACTTC	CSVGPEGQGPYEQYF
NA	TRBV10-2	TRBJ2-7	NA	TGCGCCAGCAGTGATGGAGGGATCCCTTGGGGGCAGTACTTC	CASSDGGIPWGQYF
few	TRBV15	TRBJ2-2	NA	TGTGCCACCAGCAGAGATTATGGAGAAACCGGGGAGCTGTTTTTT	CATSRDYGETGELFF
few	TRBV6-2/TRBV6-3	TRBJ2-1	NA	TGTGCCAGCAGCCAAACTAAGGATGAGCAGTTCTTC	CASSQTKDEQFF
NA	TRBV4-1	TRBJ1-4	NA	TGCGCCAGCAAGGGTAGCGGTGAAAAACTGTTTTTT	CASKGSGEKLFF
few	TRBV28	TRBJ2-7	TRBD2	TGTGCCAGCAGTTACGAGGCGGGGGGGAACTACGAGCAGTACTTC	CASSYEAGGNYEQYF
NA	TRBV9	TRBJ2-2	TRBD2	TGTGCCAGCAGCGCCCGACGGGGGGGCAACACCGGGGAGCTGTTTTTT	CASSARRGGNTGELFF